This TCR beta chain stems from a study of T cells expressing NK-cell markers. The length of the CDR3 is 17 residues. Germline CDR1 and CDR2: ENHRY and SYGVKD. One entry per CDR3 protein, without DNA, is what TCRdb gives after re-calling the 5' RACE reads. Recorded for this sample: 350,000 to 400,000 distinct CDR3 sequences. Sequenced material: blood T cells: a sorted CD56 or NKG2C T cell subset, CD4+ or CD8+ T cells, or bulk PBMC T cells (not recorded which). This receptor was identified in a woman between 50 and 59 years old in good health. V gene TRBV10-3 combines with J gene TRBJ2-1; TCRdb gives TRBD1 as the D gene, but with no DNA this cannot be confirmed. The CDR3 sequence is CAISERGRGRSYNEQFF.